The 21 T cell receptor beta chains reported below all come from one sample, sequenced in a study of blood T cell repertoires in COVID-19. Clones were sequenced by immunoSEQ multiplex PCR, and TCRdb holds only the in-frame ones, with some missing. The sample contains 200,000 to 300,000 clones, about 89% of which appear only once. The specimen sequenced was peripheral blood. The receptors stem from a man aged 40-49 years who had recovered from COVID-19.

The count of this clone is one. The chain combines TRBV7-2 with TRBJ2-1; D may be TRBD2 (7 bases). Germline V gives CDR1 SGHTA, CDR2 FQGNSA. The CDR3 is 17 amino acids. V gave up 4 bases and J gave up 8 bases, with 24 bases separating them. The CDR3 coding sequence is TGTGCCAGCAGCTCCCCGGGGGGACACGGACTATGGTATGAGCAGTTCTTC. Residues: CASSSPGGHGLWYEQFF.

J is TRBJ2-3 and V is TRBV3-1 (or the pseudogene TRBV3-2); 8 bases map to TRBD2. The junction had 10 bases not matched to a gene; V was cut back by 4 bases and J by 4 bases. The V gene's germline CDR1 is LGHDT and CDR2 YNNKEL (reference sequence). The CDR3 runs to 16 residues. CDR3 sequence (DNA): TGTGCCAGCAGCCGCAGCGGGGGAGCAGGCTCAGATACGCAGTATTTT. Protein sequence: CASSRSGGAGSDTQYF.

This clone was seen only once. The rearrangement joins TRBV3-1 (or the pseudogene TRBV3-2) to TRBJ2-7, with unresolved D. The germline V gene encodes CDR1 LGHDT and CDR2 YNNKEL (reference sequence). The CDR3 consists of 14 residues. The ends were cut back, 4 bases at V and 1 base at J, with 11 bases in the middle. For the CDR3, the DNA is TGTGCCAGCAGCCCTCGTCGAGAGTCCTACGAGCAGTACTTC. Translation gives CASSPRRESYEQYF.

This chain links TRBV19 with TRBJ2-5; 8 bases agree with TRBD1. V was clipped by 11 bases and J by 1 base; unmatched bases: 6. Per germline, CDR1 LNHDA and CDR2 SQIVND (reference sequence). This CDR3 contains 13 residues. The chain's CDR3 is CAAGGGSQETQYF. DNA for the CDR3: TGTGCCGCAGGGGGCGGATCCCAAGAGACCCAGTACTTC.

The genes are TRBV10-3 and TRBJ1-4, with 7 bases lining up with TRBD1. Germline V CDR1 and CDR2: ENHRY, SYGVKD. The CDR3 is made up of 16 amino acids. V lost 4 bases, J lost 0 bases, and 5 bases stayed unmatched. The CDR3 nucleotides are TGTGCCATCAGTGGACAGGGTGGATCAACTAATGAAAAACTGTTTTTT. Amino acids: CAISGQGGSTNEKLFF.

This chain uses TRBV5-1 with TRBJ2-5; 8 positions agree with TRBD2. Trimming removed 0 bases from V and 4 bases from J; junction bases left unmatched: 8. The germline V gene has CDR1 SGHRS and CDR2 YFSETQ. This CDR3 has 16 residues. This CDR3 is CASSLANGGAGETQYF. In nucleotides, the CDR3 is TGCGCCAGCAGCTTGGCCAACGGGGGGGCCGGAGAGACCCAGTACTTC.

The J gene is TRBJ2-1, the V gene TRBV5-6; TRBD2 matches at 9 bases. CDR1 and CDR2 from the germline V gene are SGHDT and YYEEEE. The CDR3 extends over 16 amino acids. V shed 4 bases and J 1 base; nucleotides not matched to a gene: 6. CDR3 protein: CASSGKRGASYNEQFF. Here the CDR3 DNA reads TGTGCCAGCAGCGGTAAGCGGGGGGCTTCCTACAATGAGCAGTTCTTC.

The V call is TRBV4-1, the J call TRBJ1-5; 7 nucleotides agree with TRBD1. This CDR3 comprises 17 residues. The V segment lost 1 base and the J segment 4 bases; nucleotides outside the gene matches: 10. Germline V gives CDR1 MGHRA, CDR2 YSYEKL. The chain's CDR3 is CASSQVPGTDDNQPQHF. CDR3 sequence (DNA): TGCGCCAGCAGCCAAGTCCCCGGGACAGACGATAATCAGCCCCAGCATTTT.

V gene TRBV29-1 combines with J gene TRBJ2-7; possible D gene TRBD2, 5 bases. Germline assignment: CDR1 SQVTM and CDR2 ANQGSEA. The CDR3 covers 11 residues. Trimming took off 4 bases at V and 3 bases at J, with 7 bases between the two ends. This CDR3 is CSVGGYYEQYF. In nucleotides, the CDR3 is TGCAGCGTTGGCGGGTACTACGAGCAGTACTTC.

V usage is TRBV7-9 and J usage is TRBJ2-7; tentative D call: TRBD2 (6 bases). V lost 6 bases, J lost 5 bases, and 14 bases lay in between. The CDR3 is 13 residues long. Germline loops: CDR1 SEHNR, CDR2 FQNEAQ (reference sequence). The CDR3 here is CASRGSGGDEQYF. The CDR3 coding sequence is TGTGCCAGCAGAGGAAGCGGAGGGGACGAGCAGTACTTC.

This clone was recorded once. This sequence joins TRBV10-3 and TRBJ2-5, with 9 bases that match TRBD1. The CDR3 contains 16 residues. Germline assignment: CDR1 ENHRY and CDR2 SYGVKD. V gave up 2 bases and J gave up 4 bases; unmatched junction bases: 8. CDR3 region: CAISEVRQGGRETQYF. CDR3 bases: TGTGCCATCAGTGAGGTGCGACAGGGGGGGCGAGAGACCCAGTACTTC.

The CDR3 is CASTNLQGAFGIQYF. CDR3 in DNA: TGCGCCAGCACCAACCTCCAGGGGGCGTTTGGCATTCAGTACTTC. The rearrangement joins TRBV10-2 to TRBJ2-4, with TRBD1 identical over 8 bases. The V gene's germline CDR1 is WSHSY and CDR2 SAAADI. The V segment lost 7 bases and the J segment 9 bases; nucleotides outside the gene matches: 14. The CDR3 totals 15 residues.

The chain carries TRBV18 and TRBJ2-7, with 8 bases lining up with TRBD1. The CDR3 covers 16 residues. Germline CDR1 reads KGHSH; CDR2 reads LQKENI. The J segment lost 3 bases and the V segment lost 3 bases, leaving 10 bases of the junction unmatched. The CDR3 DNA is TGTGCCAGCTCACCCTACGGACAGGGATCCTACTACGAGCAGTACTTC. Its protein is CASSPYGQGSYYEQYF.

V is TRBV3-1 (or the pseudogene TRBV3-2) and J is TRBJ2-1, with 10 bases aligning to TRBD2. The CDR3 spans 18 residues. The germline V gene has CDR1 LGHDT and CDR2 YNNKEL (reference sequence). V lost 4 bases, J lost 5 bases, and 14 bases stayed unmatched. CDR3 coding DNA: TGTGCCAGCAGCCCCCGGCCCCCTCTAGCGGGGGAAAACAATGAGCAGTTCTTC. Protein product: CASSPRPPLAGENNEQFF.

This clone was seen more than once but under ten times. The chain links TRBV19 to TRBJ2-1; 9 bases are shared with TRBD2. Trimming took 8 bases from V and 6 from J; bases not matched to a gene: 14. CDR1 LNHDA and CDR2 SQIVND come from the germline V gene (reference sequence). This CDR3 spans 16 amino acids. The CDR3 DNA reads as TGTGCCAGTTCTGGATATAGCGGGGGAGAGACCAATGAGCAGTTCTTC. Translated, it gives CASSGYSGGETNEQFF.

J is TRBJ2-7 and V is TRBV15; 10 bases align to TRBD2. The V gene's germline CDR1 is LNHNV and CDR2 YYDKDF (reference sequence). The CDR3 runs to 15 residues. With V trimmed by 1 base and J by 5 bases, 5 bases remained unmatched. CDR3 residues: CATSRGGLANHEQYF. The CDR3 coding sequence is TGTGCCACCAGCAGAGGGGGACTAGCGAACCACGAGCAGTACTTC.

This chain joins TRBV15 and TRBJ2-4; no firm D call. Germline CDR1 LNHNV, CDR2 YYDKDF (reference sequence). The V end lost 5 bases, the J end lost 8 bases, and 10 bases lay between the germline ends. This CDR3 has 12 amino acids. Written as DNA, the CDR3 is TGTGCCACCAGCTTAAGTCCGGACATTCAGTACTTC. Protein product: CATSLSPDIQYF. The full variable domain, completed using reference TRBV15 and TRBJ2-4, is DAMVIQNPRYQVTQFGKPVTLSCSQTLNHNVMYWYQQKSSQAPKLLFHYYDKDFNNEADTPDNFQSRRPNTSFCFLDIRSPGLGDTAMYLCATSLSPDIQYFGAGTRLSVL.

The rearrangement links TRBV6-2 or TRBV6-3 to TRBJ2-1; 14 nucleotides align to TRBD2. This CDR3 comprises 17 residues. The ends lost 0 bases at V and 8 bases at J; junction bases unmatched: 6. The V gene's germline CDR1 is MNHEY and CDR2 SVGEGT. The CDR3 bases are TGTGCCAGCAGTTACTCCCGACTAGCGGGGGGGCGGGATGAGCAGTTCTTC. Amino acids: CASSYSRLAGGRDEQFF.

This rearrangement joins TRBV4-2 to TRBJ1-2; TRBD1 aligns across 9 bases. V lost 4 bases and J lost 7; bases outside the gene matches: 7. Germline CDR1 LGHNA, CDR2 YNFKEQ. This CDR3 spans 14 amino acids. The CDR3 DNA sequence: TGTGCCAGCAGCCGGCCGGACAGGGGCGCTGGCTACACCTTC. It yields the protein CASSRPDRGAGYTF.

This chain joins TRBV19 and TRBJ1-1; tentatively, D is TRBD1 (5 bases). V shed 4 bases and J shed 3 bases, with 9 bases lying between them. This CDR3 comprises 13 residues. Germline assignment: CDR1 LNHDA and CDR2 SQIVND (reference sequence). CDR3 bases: TGTGCCAGTAGTACGCTAGGGGACACTGAAGCTTTCTTT. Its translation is CASSTLGDTEAFF.

CDR3 DNA sequence: TGTGCCAGCAGTCCTAAAGGAGGCGGGCGAGGGCGGGGGGCCCACACCGGGGAGCTGTTTTTT. It encodes CASSPKGGGRGRGAHTGELFF. The chain joins TRBV21-1 to TRBJ2-2; TRBD2, the D gene given by the table, was not confirmed from the DNA. TRBV21-1 is a documented pseudogene. The CDR3 totals 21 residues.